These 23 T cell receptor beta chains were all obtained from the same sample, sequenced in a study of T-cell reconstitution after alpha-beta-depleted transplantation in children. Unique molecular identifiers featured in how the TCRbeta library was prepared. TCRdb re-derived calls from the PCR reads in MiXCR, one entry per CDR3 protein. Of 250,000 or so distinct CDR3 sequences in the sample, roughly 8% were seen once. Sequencing used PBMCs, mostly from graft donor cells, obtained 180 days after TCRalphabeta/CD19-depleted stem cell transplant. Receptor source: a male patient aged 10 to 17 who had a stem cell transplant for acute lymphoblastic leukemia, so the T cells may come from the graft donor.

This clonotype was recorded many times. The V call is TRBV6-2 or TRBV6-3, the J call TRBJ1-1; no reliable D call. Trimming stripped 5 bases from V and 1 base from J, with 8 bases between. The germline CDR1 and CDR2 sequences are MNHEY and SVGEGT. The CDR3 spans 13 residues. The DNA for the CDR3 is TGTGCCAGCAGTATCCAGGCGAACACTGAAGCTTTCTTT. Amino acids: CASSIQANTEAFF.

At least ten counts were recorded for this clonotype. CDR3 sequence: CSAITPRGSHNEQFF. The CDR3 nucleotides read TGCAGTGCTATAACCCCCCGAGGGAGCCACAATGAGCAGTTCTTC. The genes are TRBV20-1 and TRBJ2-1, with a possible D match to TRBD2 (5 bases). CDR1 and CDR2 (germline): DFQATT, SNEGSKA (reference sequence). Trimming removed 4 bases from V and 5 bases from J, with 18 bases in between. This CDR3 spans 15 amino acids.

Only a few counts were recorded for this clonotype. The CDR3 nucleotides read TGTGCCAGCAGCTTTCGGACAGGGGGCCCCGGGGAGACCCAGTACTTC. This encodes CASSFRTGGPGETQYF. V gene TRBV7-2 combines with J gene TRBJ2-5; TRBD1 agrees at 11 bases. The CDR3 covers 16 residues. With V trimmed by 3 bases and J by 5 bases, 8 bases remained unmatched. CDR1 SGHTA and CDR2 FQGNSA come from the germline V gene.

This clonotype showed up many times. This rearrangement joins TRBV27 to TRBJ2-7; D is perhaps TRBD2 (5 bases). This CDR3 has 14 residues. V lost 5 bases to trimming and J lost 7 bases, with 18 bases between them. Germline assignment: CDR1 MNHEY and CDR2 SMNVEV (reference sequence). CDR3 sequence reads: CASSDRMFPGEQYF. The CDR3 coding sequence is TGTGCCAGCAGTGACCGGATGTTTCCGGGGGAGCAGTACTTC.

This clonotype has a handful of counts. This chain connects TRBV4-3 to TRBJ1-5; 7 positions match TRBD1. CDR1 is LGHNA, CDR2 YSLEER, per germline. The CDR3 runs 16 residues. V shed 1 base and J 5 bases; nucleotides not matched to a gene: 8. For the CDR3, the DNA is TGCGCCAGCAGCCAAGCGACAGGGTCGTATCATCAGCCCCAGCATTTT. This encodes CASSQATGSYHQPQHF.

There are many counts of this clonotype. The rearrangement joins TRBV15 to TRBJ2-3; TRBD2 agrees at 7 bases. Trimming cost V 4 bases and J 2 bases; bases outside gene matches: 12. The CDR3 is made up of 17 amino acids. Germline loops: CDR1 LNHNV, CDR2 YYDKDF (reference sequence). CDR3 protein: CATSKDGGSQLTDTQYF. Here the CDR3 DNA reads TGTGCCACCAGCAAAGACGGGGGGTCGCAACTCACAGATACGCAGTATTTT.

This clonotype showed up many times. The genes are TRBV24-1 and TRBJ2-3; tentatively, D is TRBD1 or TRBD2 (5 bases each). V was trimmed by 6 bases and J by 1 base, leaving 10 bases between them. The CDR3 totals 14 residues. From germline, CDR1 is KGHDR and CDR2 SFDVKD. The CDR3 here is CATSRDGGTDTQYF. The CDR3 region has the DNA TGTGCCACCAGTCGGGACGGTGGCACAGATACGCAGTATTTT.

This clonotype has a count of ten or more. This chain connects TRBV2 to TRBJ1-2; D gene ambiguous. V lost 5 bases and J 4 bases, leaving 11 bases between the germline ends. CDR1 and CDR2 (germline): SNHLY, FYNNEI. CDR3 length: 13 residues. CDR3 DNA: TGTGCCAGCAGTTTGACGGCTATCTATGGCTACACCTTC. Translated: CASSLTAIYGYTF.

The rearrangement joins TRBV12-3 or TRBV12-4 to TRBJ2-3; TRBD2 aligns across 14 bases. V shed 5 bases and J 2 bases; nucleotides not matched to a gene: 6. CDR3 length equals 17 residues. CDR3 amino acids: CASSLRTSGGFTDTQYF. The CDR3 DNA follows: TGTGCCAGCAGTCTCCGGACTAGCGGGGGGTTCACAGATACGCAGTATTTT.

In this sample, this clonotype turned up many times. This chain joins TRBV20-1 and TRBJ1-5, with TRBD1 as a possible D gene (5 bases). V lost 2 bases, J lost 4 bases, and 6 bases lay in between. The CDR3 sequence is 12 residues long. CDR1 is DFQATT and CDR2 is SNEGSKA in the germline V gene (reference sequence). The CDR3 region is CSARQGNQPQHF. As DNA, the CDR3 is TGCAGTGCTAGACAGGGTAATCAGCCCCAGCATTTT.

This clonotype was seen many times. The chain uses TRBV28 and TRBJ2-5, with 12 nucleotides matching TRBD2. The CDR3 has 16 residues. J was trimmed by 6 bases and V by 6 bases; bases with no gene match: 11. From germline, CDR1 is MDHEN and CDR2 SYDVKM. The CDR3 spells CASSRGLAGILKTQYF. The CDR3 nucleotides read TGTGCCAGCAGCCGCGGACTAGCGGGAATCCTAAAGACCCAGTACTTC. Supplemented by reference TRBV28 and TRBJ2-5, the full variable domain reads DVKVTQSSRYLVKRTGEKVFLECVQDMDHENMFWYRQDPGLGLRLIYFSYDVKMKEKGDIPEGYSVSREKKERFSLILESASTNQTSMYLCASSRGLAGILKTQYFGPGTRLLVL.

This clonotype was counted ten times or more. This CDR3 is CSASVFPGLESYEQYF. Here the CDR3 DNA reads TGCAGTGCTAGCGTGTTTCCGGGACTCGAGAGTTACGAGCAGTACTTC. The chain employs TRBV20-1 and TRBJ2-7; possible D gene TRBD2, 6 bases. The CDR3 spans 16 residues. Trimming took 3 bases from V and 4 from J, leaving 22 bases between them. The germline V gene has CDR1 DFQATT and CDR2 SNEGSKA (reference sequence).

This clonotype was seen at least ten times. The chain employs TRBV7-9 and TRBJ1-3; D not resolved. The CDR3 contains 16 residues. Germline V gene lookup returns CDR1 SEHNR and CDR2 FQNEAQ (reference sequence). The V and J ends lost 1 base and 0 bases respectively, with 10 bases between them. Here the CDR3 DNA reads TGTGCCAGCAGCTTAGAAACCAGGAGCTCTGGAAACACCATATATTTT. Its protein is CASSLETRSSGNTIYF. Drawing the rest from reference TRBV7-9 and TRBJ1-3, the complete variable domain is DTGVSQNPRHKITKRGQNVTFRCDPISEHNRLYWYRQTLGQGPEFLTYFQNEAQLEKSRLLSDRFSAERPKGSFSTLEIQRTEQGDSAMYLCASSLETRSSGNTIYFGEGSWLTVV.

This clonotype was picked up many times. The chain has TRBV3-1 and TRBJ2-6; D ambiguous. This CDR3 is 17 amino acids long. The germline CDR1 and CDR2 sequences are LGHDT and YNNKEL (reference sequence). V shed 3 bases and J shed 0 bases, with 12 bases lying between them. The CDR3 spells CASSHNRISSGANVLTF. The CDR3 nucleotides read TGTGCCAGCAGCCATAATAGGATTAGCTCTGGGGCCAACGTCCTGACTTTC.

This clonotype was observed many times. The rearrangement uses TRBV12-3 or TRBV12-4 and TRBJ2-7; perhaps TRBD1 as D (5 bases). Deletions cut 0 bases from V and 6 bases from J, with 12 bases between. The CDR3 length is 14 residues. The CDR3 region has the DNA TGTGCCAGCAGTTTAGCGTTAGGGGCCAGCGAGCAGTACTTC. Translating gives CASSLALGASEQYF.

This clonotype was observed at least ten times. This rearrangement joins TRBV15 to TRBJ1-2, with D possibly matching TRBD1 (6 bases). The length of the CDR3 is 12 residues. V was trimmed by 0 bases and J by 14 bases, leaving 13 bases between them. Germline CDR1 reads LNHNV; CDR2 reads YYDKDF (reference sequence). CDR3 in DNA: TGTGCCACCAGCAGAGAGGGGGGCCTAAGGACCTTC. Residues: CATSREGGLRTF.

In regard to this clonotype: At one boundary the junction diverges from the germline segment, which might be a read error. CDR3: CASSLAGSGEVFF. DNA for the CDR3: TGTGCCAGCAGTTTAGCGGGTTCCGGGGAGGTGTTTTTT. V gene TRBV12-3 or TRBV12-4 combines with J gene TRBJ2-2; D is possibly TRBD2 (6 bases). CDR3 size: 13 residues.

In this sample, this clonotype turned up many times. The V and J genes are TRBV7-3 and TRBJ2-1, with TRBD2 as a possible D gene (6 bases). The germline CDR1 and CDR2 sequences are SGHTA and FQGTGA. V lost 1 base and J 7 bases, leaving 14 bases between the germline ends. The CDR3 spans 15 residues. The CDR3 coding sequence is TGTGCCAGCAGCTTAAATCCCGGGAGAAGAAATGAGCAGTTCTTC. Translating it yields CASSLNPGRRNEQFF.

This clonotype was seen repeatedly, ten times or more. The V gene is TRBV5-1, the J gene TRBJ2-1, with a weak D call TRBD2 (7 bases). Trimming cost V 3 bases and J 2 bases, with 18 bases left between them. The CDR3 consists of 17 residues. Germline loops: CDR1 SGHRS, CDR2 YFSETQ. The CDR3 loop is CASSSRGGLTTYNEQFF. In DNA form, the CDR3 reads TGCGCCAGCAGCTCTAGGGGGGGCTTAACCACCTACAATGAGCAGTTCTTC.

This clonotype was recorded a few times. This chain uses TRBV4-3 with TRBJ2-7; D uncertain. V was cut by 2 bases and J by 3 bases, with 8 bases left in between. The germline gives CDR1 LGHNA, CDR2 YSLEER. This CDR3 is built from 13 residues. CDR3 in DNA: TGCGCCAGCAGCCAAAACCTCCTCTACGAGCAGTACTTC. This sequence encodes CASSQNLLYEQYF.

This clonotype has a count of ten or more. The chain employs TRBV6-1 and TRBJ2-5; D uncertain. Trimming took off 7 bases at V and 2 bases at J, with 8 bases between the two ends. This CDR3 is built from 12 residues. Germline-derived CDR1 and CDR2 are MNHNS and SASEGT. The CDR3 nucleotides read TGTGCCAGCATGGGGTCGCAAGAGACCCAGTACTTC. It is translated as CASMGSQETQYF.

This clonotype was found many times. This chain uses TRBV18 with TRBJ2-5, with TRBD1 as a possible D gene (6 bases). V lost 3 bases, J lost 2 bases, and 19 bases lay in between. Per the germline V gene, CDR1 is KGHSH and CDR2 is LQKENI. The CDR3 is 17 residues long. CDR3 DNA sequence: TGTGCCAGCTCACCGTACCCAACCATGGGGGCACAAGAGACCCAGTACTTC. Its protein product is CASSPYPTMGAQETQYF.

Points on this clonotype: Just one base apart from a much larger clone, this may be a read error. The rearrangement uses TRBV5-1 and TRBJ2-7; no reliable D call. Germline assignment: CDR1 SGHRS and CDR2 YFSETQ. This CDR3 is 15 amino acids long. The CDR3 here is CASSLGLSGTYEQNF. The CDR3 DNA follows: TGCGCCAGCAGCTTGGGACTTTCGGGTACCTACGAGCAGAACTTC.